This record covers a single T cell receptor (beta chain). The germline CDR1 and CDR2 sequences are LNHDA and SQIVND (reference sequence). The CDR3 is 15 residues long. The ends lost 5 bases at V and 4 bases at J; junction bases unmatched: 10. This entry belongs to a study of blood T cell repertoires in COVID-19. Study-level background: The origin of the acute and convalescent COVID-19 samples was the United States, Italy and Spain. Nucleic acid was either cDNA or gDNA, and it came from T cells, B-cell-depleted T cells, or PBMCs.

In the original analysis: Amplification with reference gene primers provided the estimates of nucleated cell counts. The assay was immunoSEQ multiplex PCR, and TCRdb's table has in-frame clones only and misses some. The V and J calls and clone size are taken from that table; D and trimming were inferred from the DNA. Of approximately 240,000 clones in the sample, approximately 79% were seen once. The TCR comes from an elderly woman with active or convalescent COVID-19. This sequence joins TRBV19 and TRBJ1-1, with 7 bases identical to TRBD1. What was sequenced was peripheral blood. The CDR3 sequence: CASSPGEGAGTEAFF. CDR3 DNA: TGTGCCAGTAGTCCCGGCGAGGGGGCAGGCACTGAAGCTTTCTTT.